Below are 32 T cell receptor beta chains sequenced from a single sample in a study of blood T cell repertoires in COVID-19. The repertoire was sequenced with immunoSEQ multiplex PCR; TCRdb's copy has only in-frame clones and lacks some. The sample includes about 400,000 clones, 86% of them seen just once. Sequencing was carried out using peripheral blood. The receptors here all came from a woman aged 25 to 45 with active or convalescent COVID-19.

The chain recombines TRBV27 with TRBJ2-2; weak D call: TRBD2 (6 bases). The CDR3 length is 15 residues. The V end was cut by 5 bases, the J end by 5 bases, with 15 bases between. Germline values: CDR1 MNHEY, CDR2 SMNVEV (reference sequence). CDR3 protein: CASSPPRGRTGELFF. The CDR3 DNA reads TGTGCCAGCAGTCCCCCCCGGGGGAGAACCGGGGAGCTGTTTTTT.

This clone was detected a few times. This chain connects TRBV6-5 to TRBJ1-1, with D possibly matching TRBD1 (6 bases). Trimming shortened V by 6 bases and J by 4 bases, and 15 bases separated the two germline ends. This CDR3 comprises 14 residues. Germline V gives CDR1 MNHEY, CDR2 SVGAGI. The DNA for the CDR3 is TGTGCCAGCAGCCGTGGACAGTTGATCACTGAAGCTTTCTTT. It codes for CASSRGQLITEAFF.

This chain connects TRBV5-1 to TRBJ2-2, with D tentatively TRBD2 (5 bases). This CDR3 has 15 residues. Deletions cut 5 bases from V and 2 bases from J, with 13 bases between. Per germline, CDR1 SGHRS and CDR2 YFSETQ. The CDR3 is CASREAAKNTGELFF. CDR3 sequence (DNA): TGCGCCAGCAGGGAAGCGGCTAAAAACACCGGGGAGCTGTTTTTT.

The CDR3 nucleotides read TGTGCCAGCAGTGACCCGGCGGGATCTACAGAGGTGGGCTTTGCGCAGTTCTTC. It encodes CASSDPAGSTEVGFAQFF. The chain carries TRBV25-1 and TRBJ2-1; tentative D call: TRBD2 (6 bases). The ends were cut back, 3 bases at V and 12 bases at J, with 30 bases in the middle. The CDR3 is 18 amino acids. Germline V gene data show CDR1 as MGHDK and CDR2 as SYGVNS.

The chain has TRBV5-4 and TRBJ1-6; D might be TRBD1 (5 bases). CDR3 length: 16 residues. Trimming removed 2 bases at V and 10 bases at J, with 19 bases between. Germline CDR1 reads SGHNT; CDR2 reads YYREEE (reference sequence). The CDR3 sequence: CASSFLPDQGSSPLHF. DNA of the CDR3: TGTGCCAGCAGCTTTCTCCCCGATCAGGGAAGCTCACCCCTCCACTTT.

The V gene is TRBV5-3, the J gene TRBJ1-1, with D tentatively TRBD1 (6 bases). TRBV5-3 is reported as an ORF; its role is uncertain. Trimming shortened V by 4 bases and J by 1 base, and 14 bases separated the two germline ends. CDR3 length: 15 residues. CDR3 protein: CARSPGRGENTEAFF. The CDR3, as DNA: TGTGCCAGAAGCCCTGGCAGGGGAGAGAACACTGAAGCTTTCTTT.

On this clone itself: Other DNA sequences from this sample encode an identical CDR3 as well. The chain joins TRBV19 to TRBJ1-1; D ambiguous. This CDR3 has 18 residues. Germline V CDR1 and CDR2: LNHDA, SQIVND (reference sequence). V lost 4 bases to trimming and J lost 6 bases, with 27 bases between them. This CDR3 is CASSRRTGARGRVSEAFF. In nucleotides, the CDR3 is TGTGCCAGTAGTAGGAGGACGGGTGCCCGCGGTCGAGTTTCTGAAGCTTTCTTT.

The gene calls are TRBV2 and TRBJ1-5, with D possibly being TRBD1 (5 bases). This CDR3 has 15 residues. The V and J ends lost 1 base and 9 bases respectively, with 16 bases between them. CDR1 and CDR2 (germline): SNHLY, FYNNEI. CDR3 sequence (DNA): TGTGCCAGCAGTGAAGTTGGGGCAGATTCGGTGCCCCAGCATTTT. Its protein product is CASSEVGADSVPQHF.

The genes are TRBV28 and TRBJ1-1, with D tentatively TRBD1 (6 bases). Germline-derived CDR1 and CDR2 are MDHEN and SYDVKM. The CDR3 extends over 14 amino acids. Trimming left V 5 bases short and J 1 base short, with 11 bases between. The CDR3 loop is CASSEIQGNTEAFF. In DNA form, the CDR3 reads TGTGCCAGCAGTGAAATACAGGGGAACACTGAAGCTTTCTTT.

This clone has just one count. This chain joins TRBV19 and TRBJ1-1; D is unresolved. The CDR3 is 13 amino acids. Per germline, CDR1 LNHDA and CDR2 SQIVND (reference sequence). V dropped 5 bases and J dropped 1 base, with 8 bases sitting between them. The CDR3 DNA is TGTGCCAGTAGTGCCGTGGCGAACACTGAAGCTTTCTTT. Protein product: CASSAVANTEAFF.

The chain combines TRBV2 with TRBJ2-2, with TRBD2 matching over 10 bases. CDR3 length equals 17 residues. CDR1 SNHLY and CDR2 FYNNEI come from the germline V gene. V gave up 10 bases and J gave up 7 bases; unmatched junction bases: 18. In DNA, the CDR3 is TGTGCCACCGGGGCGGCAGCGGGGGGGCAAACAATCGGGGAGCTGTTTTTT. The encoded protein is CATGAAAGGQTIGELFF.

The rearrangement joins TRBV27 to TRBJ1-1; unclear D gene. V gave up 4 bases and J gave up 0 bases, with 9 bases separating them. This CDR3 comprises 14 residues. Germline V gives CDR1 MNHEY, CDR2 SMNVEV (reference sequence). CDR3 DNA: TGTGCCAGCAGTTCCGCTTGGCTGAACACTGAAGCTTTCTTT. As protein: CASSSAWLNTEAFF.

This clone was seen a handful of times. In DNA form, the CDR3 reads TGTGCCAGCAGTTACTCCGACAGGACTGAAGCTTTCTTT. As protein: CASSYSDRTEAFF. The gene calls are TRBV6-2 or TRBV6-3 and TRBJ1-1; maybe TRBD1 (6 bases). Germline V gives CDR1 MNHEY, CDR2 SVGEGT. V gave up 0 bases and J gave up 5 bases, with 7 bases separating them. CDR3 size: 13 residues.

The genes are TRBV7-9 and TRBJ2-5, with D possibly matching TRBD1 (5 bases). CDR1 is SEHNR, CDR2 FQNEAQ, per germline (reference sequence). This CDR3 is 15 amino acids long. V lost 0 bases and J 1 base, leaving 9 bases between the germline ends. CDR3: CASSLAVDSQETQYF. CDR3 nucleotides: TGTGCCAGCAGCTTAGCCGTAGACAGCCAAGAGACCCAGTACTTC.

V usage is TRBV7-2 and J usage is TRBJ2-7; 8 bases are a match to TRBD2. Germline V CDR1 and CDR2: SGHTA, FQGNSA. The CDR3 runs 14 residues. V lost 4 bases to trimming and J lost 4 bases; unmatched junction nucleotides: 6. CDR3 in DNA: TGTGCCAGCAGCTCTCAGCGGGGGAGTTACGAGCAGTACTTC. It yields the protein CASSSQRGSYEQYF.

This rearrangement joins TRBV13 to TRBJ1-3; a weak D match, TRBD1 (6 bases). Germline lookup yields CDR1 PRHDT and CDR2 FYEKMQ (reference sequence). The CDR3 extends over 15 amino acids. V was clipped by 4 bases and J by 4 bases, with 14 bases between them. The CDR3 nucleotides read TGTGCCAGCAGCTCCCCAGGGGCAGTAGGAAACACCATATATTTT. It specifies CASSSPGAVGNTIYF.

The V gene is TRBV7-9, the J gene TRBJ1-2, with D unresolved. This CDR3 has 14 residues. V dropped 7 bases and J dropped 1 base, with 13 bases sitting between them. Germline V gene data show CDR1 as SEHNR and CDR2 as FQNEAQ (reference sequence). The CDR3 nucleotides read TGTGCCAGCAACCCAGCAGGCATTAACTATGGCTACACCTTC. This encodes CASNPAGINYGYTF. Supplemented by reference TRBV7-9 and TRBJ1-2, the full variable domain reads DTGVSQNPRHKITKRGQNVTFRCDPISEHNRLYWYRQTLGQGPEFLTYFQNEAQLEKSRLLSDRFSAERPKGSFSTLEIQRTEQGDSAMYLCASNPAGINYGYTFGSGTRLTVV.

The J gene is TRBJ1-6, the V gene TRBV4-1; D is unclear. Trimming removed 2 bases at V and 13 bases at J, with 9 bases between. Per germline, CDR1 MGHRA and CDR2 YSYEKL. The CDR3 is 12 residues long. This CDR3 reads CASSQLAGPLHF. CDR3 coding DNA: TGCGCCAGCAGCCAACTAGCGGGCCCCCTCCACTTT.

The sample holds a few counts of this clone. The chain recombines TRBV18 with TRBJ1-6; D is possibly TRBD1 (6 bases). This CDR3 region has 14 residues. Between the trimmed V and J ends, which lost 4 bases and 10 bases, there was a span of 14 bases. Germline lookup yields CDR1 KGHSH and CDR2 LQKENI. This chain's CDR3 is CASSLDSLGSPLHF. The CDR3 nucleotides are TGTGCCAGCTCACTGGACAGTTTGGGGTCACCCCTCCACTTT.

This clone was observed once. CDR3 sequence reads: CASSEHGVSPLHF. The CDR3 DNA sequence: TGTGCCAGCAGTGAACACGGGGTATCACCCCTCCACTTT. The chain has TRBV6-1 and TRBJ1-6; D unclear. The V gene lost 2 bases and the J gene lost 10 bases, with 9 bases spanning the gap. The CDR3 runs 13 residues. Per the germline V gene, CDR1 is MNHNS and CDR2 is SASEGT.

The CDR3 DNA is TGCAGCGTTGCTGCCCCGGGGGGGAGGGCGGATGAGCAGTTCTTC. Protein product: CSVAAPGGRADEQFF. The gene calls are TRBV29-1 and TRBJ2-1, with 8 bases matching TRBD2. The V and J ends lost 4 bases and 8 bases, in that order; junction bases with no gene match: 13. The CDR3 runs to 15 residues. Germline CDR1 reads SQVTM; CDR2 reads ANQGSEA.

CDR3 sequence: CASSYSGPGRITEAFF. CDR3 DNA: TGTGCCAGCAGTTACTCTGGGCCAGGGAGGATCACTGAAGCTTTCTTT. The chain recombines TRBV6-5 with TRBJ1-1, with D possibly TRBD1 on 5 matching bases. The V gene's germline CDR1 is MNHEY and CDR2 SVGAGI. This CDR3 is built from 16 residues. The V end lost 0 bases, the J end lost 4 bases, and 15 bases lay between the germline ends.

The chain carries TRBV30 and TRBJ1-1; tentative D call: TRBD1 (5 bases). The CDR3 runs 13 residues. CDR1 is GTSNPN, CDR2 SVGIG, per germline (reference sequence). With 3 bases removed from V and 1 base from J, the gap between germline ends came to 9 bases. CDR3 DNA sequence: TGTGCCTGGAGCGGACACTCGAACACTGAAGCTTTCTTT. This encodes CAWSGHSNTEAFF.

The V gene is TRBV19, the J gene TRBJ2-7; 8 bases match TRBD2. The CDR3 extends over 14 amino acids. With V trimmed by 3 bases and J by 6 bases, 7 bases remained unmatched. CDR1 is LNHDA and CDR2 is SQIVND in the germline V gene (reference sequence). The CDR3 DNA is TGTGCCAGTAGTATTGGCCGGGGGGGCGGCGAGCAGTACTTC. This gives the protein CASSIGRGGGEQYF. Supplemented by reference TRBV19 and TRBJ2-7, the full variable domain reads DGGITQSPKYLFRKEGQNVTLSCEQNLNHDAMYWYRQDPGQGLRLIYYSQIVNDFQKGDIAEGYSVSREKKESFPLTVTSAQKNPTAFYLCASSIGRGGGEQYFGPGTRLTVT.

CDR3 sequence (DNA): TGTGCCAGCAGATTTACAGGAGCCTATAATGAAAAACTGTTTTTT. Translated: CASRFTGAYNEKLFF. The chain uses TRBV11-2 and TRBJ1-4; perhaps TRBD1 as D (5 bases). V was cut by 6 bases and J by 4 bases, with 15 bases left in between. There are 15 residues in the CDR3. The germline V gene encodes CDR1 SGHAT and CDR2 FQNNGV.

This chain links TRBV27 with TRBJ2-7; TRBD2 matches 9 bases. Germline CDR1 MNHEY, CDR2 SMNVEV (reference sequence). V lost 7 bases, J lost 2 bases, and 9 bases stayed unmatched. The CDR3 consists of 15 residues. In nucleotides, the CDR3 is TGTGCCAGCAAGTACGAGCGGGAGGTAACCTACGAGCAGTACTTC. Its translation: CASKYEREVTYEQYF.

J is TRBJ2-3 and V is TRBV2; 8 nucleotides line up with TRBD2. Germline loops: CDR1 SNHLY, CDR2 FYNNEI. The V gene end was trimmed by 7 bases and the J gene end by 0 bases; junction bases not matched to a gene: 6. CDR3 length equals 15 residues. The CDR3 loop is CASIASGGSTDTQYF. For the CDR3, the DNA is TGTGCCAGCATTGCCAGCGGGGGAAGCACAGATACGCAGTATTTT.

The gene calls are TRBV5-1 and TRBJ2-1; D call uncertain. The CDR3 has 15 amino acids. CDR1 and CDR2 (germline): SGHRS, YFSETQ. V lost 4 bases and J lost 0, with 11 bases in between. CDR3 region: CASSRRSSSYNEQFF. Written as DNA, the CDR3 is TGCGCCAGCAGCCGTCGTAGTAGCTCCTACAATGAGCAGTTCTTC.

About this clone itself: At one end the junction does not follow the germline gene, possibly because of a read error. V and J are TRBV5-4 and TRBJ2-1; 9 nucleotides match TRBD1. The CDR3 runs to 13 residues. The germline V gene has CDR1 SGHNT and CDR2 YYREEE (reference sequence). The CDR3 DNA is TGTGCCAGCAGCTTGATATCTGGGACAGGGCCAGTCTTC. It is translated as CASSLISGTGPVF. Supplemented by reference TRBV5-4 and TRBJ2-1, the full variable domain reads ETGVTQSPTHLIKTRGQQVTLRCSSQSGHNTVSWYQQALGQGPQFIFQYYREEENGRGNFPPRFSGLQFPNYSSELNVNALELDDSALYLCASSLISGTGPVFGPGTRLTVL.

V and J are TRBV6-5 and TRBJ1-3; D remains unclear. Germline CDR1 reads MNHEY; CDR2 reads SVGAGI. Trimming left V 0 bases short and J 0 bases short, with 6 bases between. The CDR3 has 15 amino acids. CDR3 DNA: TGTGCCAGCAGTTACTCTACGAGCTCTGGAAACACCATATATTTT. This gives the protein CASSYSTSSGNTIYF.

The chain has TRBV19 and TRBJ1-5, with a possible D match to TRBD1 (6 bases). Germline values: CDR1 LNHDA, CDR2 SQIVND (reference sequence). Trimming pared 1 base from V and 7 bases from J, leaving 11 bases between. This CDR3 comprises 14 residues. DNA of the CDR3: TGTGCCAGTAGTATAGCCACAGGGTGGCAGCCCCAGCATTTT. Encoded protein: CASSIATGWQPQHF.

Turning to this clone: The same CDR3 is also encoded by other DNA sequences in this sample. The chain links TRBV6-5 to TRBJ2-7; no firm D call. The germline gives CDR1 MNHEY, CDR2 SVGAGI. Trimming pared 2 bases from V and 1 base from J, leaving 9 bases between. The length of the CDR3 is 14 residues. The CDR3 sequence: CASSYLADSYEQYF. The DNA for the CDR3 is TGTGCCAGCAGTTACCTCGCGGATTCCTACGAGCAGTACTTC.